This T cell receptor beta chain came from a study of response to subunit inactivated influenza vaccine (dated by TCRdb to 2016 to 2019). Regarding the study in general: To follow how T cells responded to a trivalent subunit inactivated influenza vaccine, the researchers relied on deep quantitative profiling of the T cell receptor repertoire.

Library generation was performed with RT-PCR. The reads were generated on an Illumina HiSeq 2500. TCRdb itself trimmed the public reads at Q25 with fastp, ran MiXCR and retained productive beta chains. CDR3 protein duplicates are merged, each entry listing the most common genes and DNA. The sample table shows about 480,000 distinct CDR3 sequences, and around 25% are seen once. Around 2% of the sample belongs to the ten largest clones. The germline V gene (reference sequence) provides CDR1 DFQATT and CDR2 SNEGSKA. V gives up 3 bases and J gives up 4 bases, and the segment between their germline ends measures 12 bases. From the cysteine up to the phenylalanine, the CDR3 has a length of 13 residues. Just the 39-base CDR3 DNA is kept, in frame starting at base 1. Comment on this clonotype: Its antigen remains undetermined. Nothing much larger sits one base from this clone, and base qualities are not available.

Broader findings and caveats from the paper: The authors suggested that each seasonal influenza vaccination may recruit only a limited number of new T cells.

The chain is assembled from TRBV20-1 and TRBJ1-2, and the D gene may be TRBD1, 5 bases matching. This clonotype was obtained from a man aged 50-60 years who received an inactivated influenza vaccine. Donor details come from another sample of the same person, matched by shared clones. The source material was CD4+ T cells sorted from PBMCs, sampled roughly 5 days after vaccination. The nucleotide sequence reads as follows: TGCAGTGCTAGTCCCCAAAGGGGCTATGGCTACACCTTC. It translates as CSASPQRGYGYTF.